These 7 T cell receptor beta chains originate from one sample sequenced in a study of blood T cell repertoires in COVID-19 (dated by TCRdb to the early 2020s). The library was prepared using the immunoSEQ multiplex PCR assay. Entries here come from immuneACCESS through TCRdb and include only in-frame sequences with V and J called. Some clones fail to appear in such tables; in the studies checked, an unresolved V gene covers under half of the shortfall, and the cause of the remainder is unknown. Here the sample has under 300,000 clones; more than 70% occur a single time. The top ten hold under 2.5% of the sample. Sequencing was performed on PBMCs or T cells enriched from blood (not recorded which). The receptors were gathered from a woman aged 55-75 years in a cohort exposed to, infected with or recovered from COVID-19 (not recorded which).

CDR3 amino acids: CASSAGTSGQETQYF. In DNA, the CDR3 is TGTGCCAGCTCAGCCGGGACTAGCGGACAAGAGACCCAGTACTTC. The rearrangement links TRBV18 to TRBJ2-5, with 11 nucleotides matching TRBD2. This CDR3 has 15 residues. Unmatched junction bases numbered 4, after V lost 5 bases and J lost 2 bases. Per germline, CDR1 KGHSH and CDR2 LQKENI.

This chain joins TRBV5-1 and TRBJ1-5; TRBD1 might be the D (6 bases). CDR3 length: 15 residues. Germline CDR1 is SGHRS and CDR2 is YFSETQ. V was clipped by 5 bases and J by 7 bases, with 19 bases between them. Here the CDR3 reads CASSSNPGGQQPQHF. The CDR3 region has the DNA TGCGCCAGCAGTTCCAACCCGGGGGGGCAACAGCCCCAGCATTTT.

The rearrangement uses TRBV24-1 and TRBJ2-1; D is unresolved. Per the germline V gene, CDR1 is KGHDR and CDR2 is SFDVKD. The CDR3 has 11 residues. Between the trimmed V and J ends, which lost 6 bases and 8 bases, there was a span of 7 bases. The CDR3 region is CATSMRDEQFF. In DNA, the CDR3 is TGTGCCACCAGTATGCGAGATGAGCAGTTCTTC.

In its sample, this clone was seen once. This rearrangement joins TRBV15 to TRBJ2-3, with D possibly being TRBD1 (5 bases). The CDR3 runs 15 residues. V gave up 4 bases and J gave up 0 bases, with 11 bases separating them. Per germline, CDR1 LNHNV and CDR2 YYDKDF (reference sequence). CDR3 protein: CATSTPGMSTDTQYF. For the CDR3, the DNA is TGTGCCACCAGCACGCCAGGGATGAGCACAGATACGCAGTATTTT.

The genes are TRBV4-2 and TRBJ2-1; 10 bases are shared with TRBD1. The V gene's germline CDR1 is LGHNA and CDR2 YNFKEQ. The CDR3 is 15 residues long. Unmatched junction bases numbered 5, after V lost 1 base and J lost 8 bases. CDR3 residues: CASSQAGTGDDEQFF. CDR3 sequence (DNA): TGTGCCAGCAGCCAAGCCGGGACAGGGGACGATGAGCAGTTCTTC.

This chain links TRBV29-1 with TRBJ2-7, with D perhaps matching TRBD1 (6 bases). This CDR3 comprises 13 residues. Germline V gene lookup returns CDR1 SQVTM and CDR2 ANQGSEA. V lost 3 bases to trimming and J lost 7 bases, with 16 bases between them. The CDR3 DNA is TGCAGCGTTGAGTTACTAGAAGGGGGAGAGCAGTACTTC. This encodes CSVELLEGGEQYF.

The J gene is TRBJ1-2, the V gene TRBV27; 9 bases align to TRBD1. The V and J ends lost 6 bases and 5 bases, in that order; junction bases with no gene match: 7. The CDR3 consists of 14 residues. From germline, CDR1 is MNHEY and CDR2 SMNVEV (reference sequence). The CDR3 DNA follows: TGTGCCAGCAGCACAACAGGGGGCGCGTATGGCTACACCTTC. It translates to CASSTTGGAYGYTF.